Each of the 13 T cell receptor beta chains below was sequenced from the same sample in a study of patients and donors after allogeneic stem cell transplantation. TCRdb itself ran the RT-PCR reads through MiXCR, one entry per CDR3 protein. Among fewer than 500,000 distinct CDR3 sequences listed, 16% were seen once. The source material was blood, either unsorted or a sorted T cell fraction (not recorded which). Receptors originate from a human donor who was either an allogeneic HSCT recipient or a stem cell or donor lymphocyte infusion donor (not recorded which). It is not recorded whose cells these are; they may come from a transplant donor.

This clonotype was observed a few times. This chain connects TRBV25-1 to TRBJ1-1; D remains ambiguous. The germline CDR1 and CDR2 sequences are MGHDK and SYGVNS. V was trimmed by 3 bases and J by 7 bases, leaving 9 bases between them. The CDR3 loop spans 12 amino acids. CDR3 sequence: CASSDFRLEAFF. In DNA, the CDR3 is TGTGCCAGCAGTGACTTCAGGCTTGAAGCTTTCTTT.

The chain uses TRBV6-1 and TRBJ2-2; a possible D gene is TRBD1 (5 bases). The CDR3 has 13 residues. V shed 6 bases and J shed 7 bases, with 12 bases lying between them. In germline, CDR1 is MNHNS, CDR2 SASEGT. The CDR3 is CASRPLGLGELFF. Here the CDR3 DNA reads TGTGCCAGCAGGCCCCTGGGGCTCGGGGAGCTGTTTTTT.

This clonotype appeared a few times. The chain employs TRBV9 and TRBJ1-3; D unresolved. The CDR3 covers 13 residues. CDR1 is SGDLS and CDR2 is YYNGEE in the germline V gene. Trimming left V 4 bases short and J 5 bases short, with 10 bases between. CDR3 DNA sequence: TGTGCCAGCAGCTCAGAGAGAAGAAACACCATATATTTT. Translating it yields CASSSERRNTIYF.

The genes are TRBV5-5 and TRBJ1-5; no clear D. Germline V lookup: CDR1 SGHKS, CDR2 YYEKEE (reference sequence). This CDR3 is 12 amino acids long. The V and J ends lost 0 bases and 11 bases respectively, with 9 bases between them. CDR3 amino acids: CASSLGSETQHF. The CDR3 DNA is TGTGCCAGCAGCTTGGGAAGTGAAACCCAGCATTTT.

The V and J genes are TRBV7-3 and TRBJ2-7, with D uncertain. CDR1 SGHTA and CDR2 FQGTGA come from the germline V gene. CDR3 length: 13 residues. Trimming removed 2 bases at V and 0 bases at J, with 5 bases between. The CDR3 region is CASSLSASYEQYF. The CDR3 DNA follows: TGTGCCAGCAGCTTATCTGCCTCCTACGAGCAGTACTTC.

There are a few counts of this clonotype. The J gene is TRBJ2-5, the V gene TRBV7-8; perhaps TRBD2 as D (6 bases). Deletions cut 4 bases from V and 6 bases from J, with 18 bases between. Looked up from germline, CDR1 is SGHVS and CDR2 is FQNEAQ. The CDR3 extends over 15 amino acids. The DNA of the CDR3 is TGTGCCAGCAGCTCCCCGCGGGGTACAAAAAAGACCCAGTACTTC. It specifies CASSSPRGTKKTQYF.

This clonotype was observed a handful of times. The chain uses TRBV15 and TRBJ2-1; no reliable D call. Between the trimmed V and J ends, which lost 0 bases and 8 bases, there was a span of 11 bases. Germline CDR1 is LNHNV and CDR2 is YYDKDF (reference sequence). The CDR3 length is 14 residues. CDR3 amino acids: CATSRDGAGHEQFF. The CDR3 coding sequence is TGTGCCACCAGCAGAGATGGTGCCGGACATGAGCAGTTCTTC.

The gene calls are TRBV12-1 and TRBJ1-1; TRBD1, as called in the table, went unchecked against the DNA. TRBV12-1 is marked as a pseudogene. The CDR3 totals 15 residues. The CDR3 DNA reads TGTGCCAGCAGCACCCCTGACAGGGGGCCTCTTGAAGCTTTCTTT. This codes for CASSTPDRGPLEAFF.

This clonotype turned up a few times. V usage is TRBV4-1 and J usage is TRBJ2-1; D might be TRBD1 or TRBD2, each matching 5 bases. Germline CDR1 is MGHRA and CDR2 is YSYEKL. Trimming removed 0 bases from V and 7 bases from J, with 10 bases in between. The CDR3 is 14 amino acids. The chain's CDR3 is CASSQDGTGNEQFF. Written as DNA, the CDR3 is TGCGCCAGCAGCCAAGATGGGACGGGAAATGAGCAGTTCTTC.

This clonotype has ten or more counts. The genes are TRBV6-6 and TRBJ2-7; D remains unclear. The CDR3 spans 13 residues. V lost 2 bases to trimming and J lost 3 bases, with 8 bases between them. Germline CDR1 and CDR2: MNHNY and SVGAGI (reference sequence). CDR3 DNA: TGTGCCAGCAGTTACCTGGAGATCTACGAGCAGTACTTC. This translates into CASSYLEIYEQYF.

A few counts support this clonotype. The CDR3 nucleotides read TGTGCCAGCAGGGAACCCAGCGTGGCAGATACGCAGTATTTT. The encoded protein is CASREPSVADTQYF. V usage is TRBV6-1 and J usage is TRBJ2-3; D gene uncertain. Germline lookup yields CDR1 MNHNS and CDR2 SASEGT. V gave up 6 bases and J gave up 4 bases, with 14 bases separating them. CDR3 length: 14 amino acids.

This clonotype turned up a few times. The chain carries TRBV5-1 and TRBJ2-7, with D hard to call. Germline-derived CDR1 and CDR2 are SGHRS and YFSETQ. This CDR3 region has 13 residues. Trimming removed 1 base from V and 5 bases from J, with 10 bases in between. The CDR3 region is CASSLKVGNEQYF. The CDR3 DNA follows: TGCGCCAGCAGCTTGAAGGTTGGGAACGAGCAGTACTTC.

There are a few counts of this clonotype. This chain connects TRBV5-6 to TRBJ2-7; 9 positions agree with TRBD1. V lost 0 bases to trimming and J lost 4 bases; unmatched junction nucleotides: 8. The CDR3 contains 16 residues. Per germline, CDR1 SGHDT and CDR2 YYEEEE. The CDR3 nucleotides are TGTGCCAGCAGCTTGGCCCGGGACAGGGCTCGGTACGAGCAGTACTTC. This sequence encodes CASSLARDRARYEQYF.